The 3 T cell receptor beta chains presented below share a single source sample, sequenced in a study of cytomegalovirus exposure and HLA in healthy donors. The PCR made use of 60 Vbeta and 13 Jbeta primers. Sequencing was performed with immunoSEQ multiplex PCR; in TCRdb, only in-frame clones are kept and a portion is missing. The sample includes over 150,000 clones, more than 85% of them seen just once. The sequenced material came from PBMCs. The receptors were sampled from a girl under two years old in good health and CMV-seronegative.

The genes are TRBV30 and TRBJ1-1; 9 nucleotides match TRBD1. Germline loops: CDR1 GTSNPN, CDR2 SVGIG (reference sequence). The CDR3 totals 13 residues. V was pared by 5 bases and J by 1 base, with 2 bases of the junction left unmatched. The CDR3 region has the DNA TGTGCCTGGGGGACAGGGTGGAACACTGAAGCTTTCTTT. It specifies CAWGTGWNTEAFF.

This clone came up once. The chain carries TRBV27 and TRBJ2-1, with D possibly matching TRBD2 (6 bases). Germline values: CDR1 MNHEY, CDR2 SMNVEV (reference sequence). The ends were cut back, 8 bases at V and 5 bases at J, with 22 bases in the middle. CDR3 length equals 16 residues. CDR3 residues: CASPYPLGGADNEQFF. DNA of the CDR3: TGTGCCAGCCCCTACCCCTTGGGGGGAGCGGACAATGAGCAGTTCTTC.

The chain couples TRBV11-1 to TRBJ2-7; D may be TRBD2 (6 bases). CDR3 length: 15 residues. CDR1 is SGHAT, CDR2 FQDESV, per germline (reference sequence). V was cut by 4 bases and J by 1 base, with 14 bases left in between. The CDR3: CASSSTSFASYEQYF. The CDR3 DNA follows: TGTGCCAGCAGCTCGACTAGTTTTGCTTCCTACGAGCAGTACTTC.